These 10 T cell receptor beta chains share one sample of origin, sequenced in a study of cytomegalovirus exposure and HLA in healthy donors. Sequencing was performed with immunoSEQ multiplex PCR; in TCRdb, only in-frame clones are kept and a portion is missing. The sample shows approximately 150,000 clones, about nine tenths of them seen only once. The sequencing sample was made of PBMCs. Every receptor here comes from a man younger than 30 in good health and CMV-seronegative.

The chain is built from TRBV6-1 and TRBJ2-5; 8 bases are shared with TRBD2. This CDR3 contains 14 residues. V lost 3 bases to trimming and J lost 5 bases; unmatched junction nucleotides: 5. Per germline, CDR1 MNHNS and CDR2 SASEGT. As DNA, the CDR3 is TGTGCCAGCAGTGATGGACTAGCTTGGGAGACCCAGTACTTC. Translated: CASSDGLAWETQYF.

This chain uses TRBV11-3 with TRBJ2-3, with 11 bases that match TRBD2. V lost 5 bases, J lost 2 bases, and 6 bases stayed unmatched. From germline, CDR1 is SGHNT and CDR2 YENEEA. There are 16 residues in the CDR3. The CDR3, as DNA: TGTGCCAGCAGCACCGGGACTAGCGGAACCACAGATACGCAGTATTTT. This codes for CASSTGTSGTTDTQYF.

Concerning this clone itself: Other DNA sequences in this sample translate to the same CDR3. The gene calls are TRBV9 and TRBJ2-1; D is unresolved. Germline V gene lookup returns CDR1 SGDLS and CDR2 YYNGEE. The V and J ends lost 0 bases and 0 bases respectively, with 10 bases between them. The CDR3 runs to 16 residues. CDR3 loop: CASSVAGSSSYNEQFF. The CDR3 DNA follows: TGTGCCAGCAGCGTAGCCGGTTCGAGCTCCTACAATGAGCAGTTCTTC.

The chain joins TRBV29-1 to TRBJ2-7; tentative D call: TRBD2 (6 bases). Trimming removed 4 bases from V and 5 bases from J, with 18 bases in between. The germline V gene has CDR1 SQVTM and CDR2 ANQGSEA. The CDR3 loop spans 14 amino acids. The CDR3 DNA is TGCAGCGTTGCGGCCGGTGGAGGGTCGGACGAGCAGTACTTC. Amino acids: CSVAAGGGSDEQYF.

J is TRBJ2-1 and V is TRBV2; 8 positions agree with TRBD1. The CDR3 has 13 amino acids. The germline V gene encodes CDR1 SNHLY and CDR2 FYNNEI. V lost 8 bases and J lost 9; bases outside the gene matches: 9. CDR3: CASPWTGNGEQFF. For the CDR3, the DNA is TGTGCCAGCCCCTGGACAGGGAATGGTGAGCAGTTCTTC.

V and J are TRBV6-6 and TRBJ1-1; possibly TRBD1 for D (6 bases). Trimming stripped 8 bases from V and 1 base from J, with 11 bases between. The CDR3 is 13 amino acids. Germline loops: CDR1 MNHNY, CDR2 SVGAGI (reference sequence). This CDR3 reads CASGSQGNTEAFF. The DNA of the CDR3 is TGTGCCAGCGGATCACAGGGGAACACTGAAGCTTTCTTT.

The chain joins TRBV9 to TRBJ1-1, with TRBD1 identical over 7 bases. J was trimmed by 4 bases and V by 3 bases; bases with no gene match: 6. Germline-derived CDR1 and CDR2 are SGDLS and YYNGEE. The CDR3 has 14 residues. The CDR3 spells CASSGQGEGTEAFF. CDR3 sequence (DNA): TGTGCCAGCAGCGGACAGGGCGAGGGCACTGAAGCTTTCTTT.

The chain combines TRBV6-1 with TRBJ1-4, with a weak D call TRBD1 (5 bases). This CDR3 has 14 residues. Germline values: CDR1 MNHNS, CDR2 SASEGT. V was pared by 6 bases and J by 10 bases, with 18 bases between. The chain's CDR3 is CASRVEGPSGKLFF. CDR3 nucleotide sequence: TGTGCCAGCAGGGTGGAGGGGCCATCGGGAAAACTGTTTTTT.

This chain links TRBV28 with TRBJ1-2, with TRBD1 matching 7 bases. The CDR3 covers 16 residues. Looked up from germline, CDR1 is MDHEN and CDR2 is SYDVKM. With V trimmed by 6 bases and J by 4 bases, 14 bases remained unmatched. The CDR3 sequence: CASRSLQTGVAYGYTF. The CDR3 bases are TGTGCCAGCAGATCACTCCAAACAGGGGTGGCCTATGGCTACACCTTC.

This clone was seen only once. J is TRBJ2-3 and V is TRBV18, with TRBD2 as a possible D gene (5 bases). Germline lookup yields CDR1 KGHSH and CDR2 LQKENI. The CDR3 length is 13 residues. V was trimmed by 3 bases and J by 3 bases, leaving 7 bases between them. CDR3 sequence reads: CASSPGLTDTQYF. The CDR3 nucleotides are TGTGCCAGCTCACCTGGACTTACAGATACGCAGTATTTT.